This T cell receptor beta chain was captured by sequencing in a study of cytomegalovirus exposure and HLA in healthy donors. PCR primers comprised 60 Vbeta and 13 Jbeta primers. Profiled with immunoSEQ multiplex PCR; TCRdb holds only in-frame clones, not every one. The sample lists around 93,000 clones, approximately 60% occurring once. The sequence was collected from a boy aged 5-17 years in good health and CMV-seropositive. Input material: PBMCs.

In nucleotides, the CDR3 is TGCGCCAGCAGCTTGGCCTTAACCGGGGGGGGCTACACCTTC. This gives the protein CASSLALTGGGYTF. The rearrangement links TRBV5-1 to TRBJ1-2; D is perhaps TRBD1 (5 bases). The CDR3 loop spans 14 amino acids. Trimming pared 0 bases from V and 8 bases from J, leaving 14 bases between. Per germline, CDR1 SGHRS and CDR2 YFSETQ.